The rows below give T cell receptor beta chains drawn from one sample of a study of blood T cell repertoires in COVID-19. Generated by immunoSEQ multiplex PCR, the TCRdb table keeps only in-frame clones and is missing some. The repertoire holds under 200,000 clones, with approximately 88% as singletons. The sample was peripheral blood. These receptors originate from a woman of 80 years or more with active or convalescent COVID-19. Each CDR3 is given with its conserved first and last residue. A D gene is named only where the DNA matches it firmly. Some rows have no size entry. The others give once, few or many, or a class for an expanded clone.

size	J	V	D	DNA	CDR3
NA	TRBJ1-5	TRBV27	NA	TGTGCCAGCGGAGGGAAGGGTACTCAGCCCCAGCATTTT	CASGGKGTQPQHF
few	TRBJ1-1	TRBV10-1	TRBD1	TGCGCCAGCAGTGATCGGACAGGGAGGACTGAAGCTTTCTTT	CASSDRTGRTEAFF
NA	TRBJ1-2	TRBV11-2	TRBD1	TGTGCCAGCAGCGAAGGGGCAGGGGGTGGGTATGGCTACACCTTC	CASSEGAGGGYGYTF
NA	TRBJ2-7	TRBV19	TRBD1	TGTGCCAGTAGTATATCCGGGACAGGACCATACTACGAGCAGTACTTC	CASSISGTGPYYEQYF
NA	TRBJ2-5	TRBV4-1	NA	TGCGCCAGCAGCCAAACCCCTACAGGAGTTCAAGAGACCCAGTACTTC	CASSQTPTGVQETQYF
NA	TRBJ1-4	TRBV2	NA	TGTGCCAGCAACCGCAGGGGTAATGAAAAACTGTTTTTT	CASNRRGNEKLFF
NA	TRBJ1-5	TRBV4-1	TRBD1	TGCGCCAGCAGCAGGATACGGGGACAGGAACAGCCCCAGCATTTT	CASSRIRGQEQPQHF
NA	TRBJ2-1	TRBV30	TRBD2	TGTGCCTGGAGAGGCAGCGGGGAGGGAGGAGAGCAGTTCTTC	CAWRGSGEGGEQFF
NA	TRBJ2-4	TRBV5-1	TRBD1	TGCGCCAGCAGCAACCAGGGGGCAATTCAAAACATTCAGTACTTC	CASSNQGAIQNIQYF
NA	TRBJ2-7	TRBV27	TRBD1	TGTGCCAGCAGGTCCCCTGCCGGGACAGGAGCCTACGAGCAGTACTTC	CASRSPAGTGAYEQYF
NA	TRBJ2-5	TRBV25-1	TRBD1	TGTGCCACCGCGAGACAGGGGGCCGAGACCCAGTACTTC	CATARQGAETQYF
NA	TRBJ1-4	TRBV19	NA	TGTGCCAGTGGATGGACAGCAACTAATGAAAAACTGTTTTTT	CASGWTATNEKLFF
NA	TRBJ1-2	TRBV9	TRBD1	TGTGCCAGCAGCGTAGACGAGGGGACAGGGCCCTATGGCTACACCTTC	CASSVDEGTGPYGYTF
NA	TRBJ1-4	TRBV9	TRBD1	TGTGCCAGCAGCGAGACAGGGGGAAAACTGTTTTTT	CASSETGGKLFF
NA	TRBJ1-1	TRBV7-9	NA	TGTGCCAGCAGCTTAGTCCCCCCAGGGACTGAAGCTTTCTTT	CASSLVPPGTEAFF
few	TRBJ1-6	TRBV27	TRBD1	TGTGCCAGCAGTATAAGACAGGGACAATCACCCCTCCACTTT	CASSIRQGQSPLHF
NA	TRBJ2-7	TRBV3-1/TRBV3-2	NA	TGTGCCAGCAGCCAAGATGGAGGGCACTACTACGAGCAGTACTTC	CASSQDGGHYYEQYF